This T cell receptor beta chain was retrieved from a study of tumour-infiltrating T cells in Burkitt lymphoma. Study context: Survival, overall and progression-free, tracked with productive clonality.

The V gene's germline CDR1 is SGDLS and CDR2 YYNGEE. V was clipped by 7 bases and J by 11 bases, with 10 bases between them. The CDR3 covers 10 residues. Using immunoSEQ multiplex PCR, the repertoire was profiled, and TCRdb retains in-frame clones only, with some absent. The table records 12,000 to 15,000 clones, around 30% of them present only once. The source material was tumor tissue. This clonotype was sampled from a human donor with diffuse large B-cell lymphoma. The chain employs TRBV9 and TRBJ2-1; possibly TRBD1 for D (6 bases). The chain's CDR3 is CASSGTKQFF. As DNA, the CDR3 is TGTGCCAGCTCCGGGACAAAGCAGTTCTTC.